A single sample gave rise to the 7 T cell receptor beta chains below, sequenced in a study of spatial heterogeneity in lung cancer. The study, taken as a whole, reports: In tumors, expanded intratumoral alpha and beta TCR counts tracked mutation counts.

Regarding time point: sample taken at primary tumor resection. These receptors' targets are unknown. TCRdb reprocessed the 5' RACE reads via MiXCR and lists one record per CDR3 protein. The table has about 10,000 distinct CDR3 sequences, over 10% seen once. This sample comprised lung tumor tissue, obtained at surgery. Receptors originate from a female donor with early-stage non-small cell lung cancer.

By sample share, this clonotype is medium-sized. The J gene is TRBJ2-3, the V gene TRBV6-1; weak D call: TRBD1 (6 bases). The CDR3 totals 17 residues. V was trimmed by 1 base and J by 2 bases, leaving 16 bases between them. The germline CDR1 and CDR2 sequences are MNHNS and SASEGT. CDR3 sequence reads: CASSEGWGRRNTDTQYF. The CDR3 bases are TGTGCCAGCAGTGAAGGATGGGGGCGGAGAAACACAGATACGCAGTATTTT.

This clonotype was seen repeatedly, ten times or more. The chain employs TRBV29-1 and TRBJ2-2; possible D gene TRBD2, 7 bases. The CDR3 is 12 residues long. Germline V CDR1 and CDR2: SQVTM, ANQGSEA. The CDR3 reads CTARGAGGELFF. CDR3 nucleotide sequence: TGCACCGCACGGGGGGCTGGCGGGGAGCTGTTTTTT.

This clonotype occurred many times. V and J are TRBV4-2 and TRBJ1-5; D may be TRBD1 (5 bases). Trimming shortened V by 1 base and J by 2 bases, and 15 bases separated the two germline ends. The CDR3 has 17 amino acids. Germline V CDR1 and CDR2: LGHNA, YNFKEQ. The CDR3 reads CASSQATTQTGNQPQHF. The CDR3 nucleotides read TGTGCCAGCAGCCAAGCCACGACCCAGACAGGCAATCAGCCCCAGCATTTT.

The rearrangement links TRBV20-1 to TRBJ2-1, with D possibly being TRBD1 (5 bases). Germline assignment: CDR1 DFQATT and CDR2 SNEGSKA (reference sequence). Trimming removed 3 bases at V and 12 bases at J, with 9 bases between. The CDR3 sequence is 10 residues long. The CDR3 loop reads CSARDNGQFF. CDR3 in DNA: TGCAGTGCTAGGGACAACGGGCAGTTCTTC.

Ten or more counts support this clonotype. In nucleotides, the CDR3 is TGTGCCAGCAGCGTAAGAGAGATTAACACTGAAGCTTTCTTT. Protein product: CASSVREINTEAFF. This rearrangement joins TRBV9 to TRBJ1-1; D is undetermined. The CDR3 length is 14 residues. V lost 1 base to trimming and J lost 2 bases, with 9 bases between them. Germline lookup yields CDR1 SGDLS and CDR2 YYNGEE.

The table lists this clonotype with a few counts. The J gene is TRBJ1-2, the V gene TRBV19, with a weak D call TRBD1 (5 bases). This CDR3 has 14 residues. CDR1 and CDR2 (germline): LNHDA, SQIVND (reference sequence). Deletions cut 4 bases from V and 7 bases from J, with 16 bases between. CDR3 nucleotides: TGTGCCAGTAGTACGCAAACCAGGGTATCTGGCTACACCTTC. It codes for CASSTQTRVSGYTF.

This clonotype is termed medium-sized (0.01 to 0.1%). This rearrangement joins TRBV20-1 to TRBJ2-7; 9 bases are shared with TRBD2. The CDR3 runs to 17 residues. Germline CDR1 DFQATT, CDR2 SNEGSKA (reference sequence). The junction had 18 bases not matched to a gene; V was cut back by 7 bases and J by 2 bases. CDR3 bases: TGCAGTGTCCCGAGACGGAGCAAGCGGGAGGTAGCCTACGAGCAGTACTTC. This encodes CSVPRRSKREVAYEQYF.